This TCR beta chain was sequenced in a study of identical twins. A universal primer site was added by template switching, and unique molecular identifiers were carried by the cDNA. TCRdb passed the 5' RACE reads through MiXCR, listing each CDR3 protein once. Counted here are roughly 690,000 distinct CDR3 sequences, roughly 6% occurring once; the ten biggest clones make up roughly 1.8%. Notes on the study in general: Memory repertoires showed no such pattern, whereas abundant cord blood beta clonotypes carried fewer insertions. Recombination models fit unrelated individuals' TCR alpha sharing but underestimated twins'.

This clonotype was recorded many times. Its antigen is unidentified. There were only healthy Caucasians among the donors. The receptor comes from a man aged 18 to 29 in good health. The sequenced material came from naive T cells sorted from blood.

The CDR3 sequence is CASSSPDRGSHEQFF. The CDR3 nucleotides read TGTGCCAGCAGCTCCCCCGACAGGGGATCCCATGAGCAGTTCTTC. The rearrangement links TRBV7-9 to TRBJ2-1; TRBD1 agrees at 8 bases. V lost 4 bases, J lost 8 bases, and 10 bases stayed unmatched. Germline CDR1 and CDR2: SEHNR and FQNEAQ (reference sequence). The CDR3 consists of 15 residues.